This T cell receptor beta chain stems from a study of cytomegalovirus exposure and HLA in healthy donors. The PCR used 60 Vbeta and 13 Jbeta primers. TCRdb's table, derived via immunoSEQ multiplex PCR, lists solely in-frame clones and lacks some. The table lists 110,000 to 150,000 clones, around three quarters of them singletons. CDR1 is SNHLY and CDR2 is FYNNEI in the germline V gene. V dropped 4 bases and J dropped 2 bases, with 15 bases sitting between them. CDR3 size: 16 residues. Sequenced input: PBMCs. The chain uses TRBV2 and TRBJ2-1; D gene uncertain. This TCR derives from a young man in good health and CMV-seronegative. Written as DNA, the CDR3 is TGTGCCAGCAGTGTATTAGCTGTCAGCCCCTACAATGAGCAGTTCTTC. Protein product: CASSVLAVSPYNEQFF.